This entry lists 14 T cell receptor beta chains sequenced from one sample in a study of blood T cell repertoires in COVID-19. TCRdb keeps only in-frame clones here, not all; method: immunoSEQ multiplex PCR. The sample has roughly 330,000 clones, around 87% seen once; the top ten hold about 5.4%. The sample taken for sequencing was PBMCs or T cells enriched from blood (not recorded which). Receptors originate from a woman aged 25 to 39 who had recovered from COVID-19.

The chain combines TRBV5-1 with TRBJ1-3; D unresolved. CDR3 length equals 15 residues. Germline V gene data show CDR1 as SGHRS and CDR2 as YFSETQ. Trimming stripped 4 bases from V and 0 bases from J, with 11 bases between. The CDR3 region is CASSRGSGSGNTIYF. The CDR3 DNA reads as TGCGCCAGCAGCCGCGGCTCGGGCTCTGGAAACACCATATATTTT. Together with reference TRBV5-1 and TRBJ1-3, the CDR3 gives the full variable domain: KAGVTQTPRYLIKTRGQQVTLSCSPISGHRSVSWYQQTPGQGLQFLFEYFSETQRNKGNFPGRFSGRQFSNSRSEMNVSTLELGDSALYLCASSRGSGSGNTIYFGEGSWLTVV.

The V gene is TRBV14, the J gene TRBJ1-1; possibly TRBD1 for D (5 bases). Trimming took 3 bases from V and 9 from J, leaving 11 bases between them. The length of the CDR3 is 12 residues. Germline V gene lookup returns CDR1 SGHDN and CDR2 FVKESK. The CDR3 DNA reads as TGTGCCAGCAGCCATTCAGACAGACAAGCTTTCTTT. Protein: CASSHSDRQAFF. The full variable domain, completed using reference TRBV14 and TRBJ1-1, is EAGVTQFPSHSVIEKGQTVTLRCDPISGHDNLYWYRRVMGKEIKFLLHFVKESKQDESGMPNNRFLAERTGGTYSTLKVQPAELEDSGVYFCASSHSDRQAFFGQGTRLTVV.

The V gene is TRBV4-2, the J gene TRBJ2-1; no definite D call. Germline CDR1 reads LGHNA; CDR2 reads YNFKEQ. The CDR3 has 17 amino acids. Trimming shortened V by 4 bases and J by 0 bases, and 16 bases separated the two germline ends. The CDR3 is CASSLQSAASSYNEQFF. The CDR3 DNA reads as TGTGCCAGCAGCCTCCAGAGCGCCGCGAGCTCCTACAATGAGCAGTTCTTC.

The rearrangement links TRBV5-1 to TRBJ1-4, with TRBD1 matching over 10 bases. The V segment lost 4 bases and the J segment 8 bases; nucleotides outside the gene matches: 8. The CDR3 extends over 15 amino acids. The V gene's germline CDR1 is SGHRS and CDR2 YFSETQ. The CDR3 nucleotides read TGCGCCAGCAGCACGGGACAGGGGAGAGGAGAAAAACTGTTTTTT. This translates into CASSTGQGRGEKLFF.

DNA of the CDR3: TGTGCCAGCAGGTTAACAGGGACAGTCTCTGGAAACACCATATATTTT. This translates into CASRLTGTVSGNTIYF. The V gene is TRBV28, the J gene TRBJ1-3, with 7 bases lining up with TRBD1. Germline-derived CDR1 and CDR2 are MDHEN and SYDVKM. The CDR3 sequence is 16 residues long. With V trimmed by 6 bases and J by 0 bases, 8 bases remained unmatched.

The chain couples TRBV30 to TRBJ2-5; 10 positions agree with TRBD2. CDR3 length: 14 amino acids. The junction had 4 bases not matched to a gene; V was cut back by 1 base and J by 5 bases. Germline V gene data show CDR1 as GTSNPN and CDR2 as SVGIG (reference sequence). CDR3 nucleotide sequence: TGTGCCTGGAGTGGAGCGGGGGGGCCCGAGACCCAGTACTTC. It yields the protein CAWSGAGGPETQYF.

The rearrangement uses TRBV6-1 and TRBJ2-3; TRBD2 agrees at 10 bases. Germline CDR1 is MNHNS and CDR2 is SASEGT. With V trimmed by 0 bases and J by 5 bases, 5 bases remained unmatched. This CDR3 region has 16 residues. CDR3 nucleotide sequence: TGTGCCAGCAGTGAAGCTAGGGCTAGCGGGAGAGATACGCAGTATTTT. The encoded protein is CASSEARASGRDTQYF.

The chain recombines TRBV5-4 with TRBJ1-4; TRBD1 is a possible D gene (6 bases). Per germline, CDR1 SGHNT and CDR2 YYREEE (reference sequence). Between the trimmed V and J ends, which lost 4 bases and 2 bases, there was a span of 12 bases. This CDR3 is 15 amino acids long. The CDR3 loop is CASSRGQRTNEKLFF. The CDR3 nucleotides are TGTGCCAGCAGCCGAGGACAGAGGACTAATGAAAAACTGTTTTTT.

The rearrangement uses TRBV20-1 and TRBJ2-1; unclear D gene. The CDR3 has 11 amino acids. Trimming cost V 3 bases and J 8 bases, with 8 bases left between them. Germline V gene lookup returns CDR1 DFQATT and CDR2 SNEGSKA (reference sequence). CDR3 sequence: CSASILDEQFF. CDR3 coding DNA: TGCAGTGCTAGTATTCTTGATGAGCAGTTCTTC.

This rearrangement joins TRBV4-1 to TRBJ1-2, with 8 bases matching TRBD1. Unmatched junction bases numbered 2, after V lost 5 bases and J lost 3 bases. CDR3 length: 13 amino acids. Germline V gene lookup returns CDR1 MGHRA and CDR2 YSYEKL. CDR3 sequence reads: CASSLTGDYGYTF. CDR3 bases: TGCGCCAGCAGCTTGACAGGGGACTATGGCTACACCTTC.

The chain carries TRBV5-4 and TRBJ1-2; D is possibly TRBD1 (5 bases). Germline CDR1 SGHNT, CDR2 YYREEE (reference sequence). This CDR3 contains 16 residues. V was pared by 3 bases and J by 4 bases, with 19 bases between. This chain's CDR3 is CASSSPMEGQIYGYTF. The CDR3 DNA reads TGTGCCAGCAGCTCGCCGATGGAGGGGCAAATCTATGGCTACACCTTC.

The chain joins TRBV6-6 to TRBJ1-2; D is undetermined. Germline-derived CDR1 and CDR2 are MNHNY and SVGAGI (reference sequence). With 4 bases removed from V and 7 bases from J, the gap between germline ends came to 13 bases. This CDR3 comprises 13 residues. The CDR3 sequence is CASSSDSSGGYTF. The CDR3 DNA sequence: TGTGCCAGCAGTTCGGACTCCAGTGGTGGCTACACCTTC.

The genes are TRBV7-2 and TRBJ1-1; perhaps TRBD1 as D (5 bases). V lost 5 bases and J 4 bases, leaving 17 bases between the germline ends. Germline lookup yields CDR1 SGHTA and CDR2 FQGNSA. This CDR3 is built from 15 residues. The CDR3 DNA reads as TGTGCCAGCAGCCCCCCGGGGGGTAGGGGCACTGAAGCTTTCTTT. Translation: CASSPPGGRGTEAFF.

The CDR3 reads CASSLSGGLGENIQYF. CDR3 coding DNA: TGTGCCAGCAGCTTAAGTGGCGGACTCGGGGAAAACATTCAGTACTTC. The chain carries TRBV7-2 and TRBJ2-4; the D gene is possibly TRBD2 (5 bases). V lost 2 bases and J 5 bases, leaving 16 bases between the germline ends. Germline-derived CDR1 and CDR2 are SGHTA and FQGNSA. The CDR3 length is 16 residues. Supplemented by reference TRBV7-2 and TRBJ2-4, the full variable domain reads GAGVSQSPSNKVTEKGKDVELRCDPISGHTALYWYRQSLGQGLEFLIYFQGNSAPDKSGLPSDRFSAERTGGSVSTLTIQRTQQEDSAVYLCASSLSGGLGENIQYFGAGTRLSVL.